Shown below are 9 T cell receptor beta chains from a single sample sequenced in a study of cytomegalovirus exposure and HLA in healthy donors. Researchers ran the PCR with 60 Vbeta and 13 Jbeta primers. Assay: immunoSEQ multiplex PCR; the TCRdb copy retains only in-frame clones and omits some. The sample consists of 140,000 to 150,000 clones, 60% to 85% of them appearing once. The sample comprised PBMCs. These receptors all stem from a man aged 35 to 55 in good health and CMV-seropositive.

J is TRBJ2-7 and V is TRBV27; D may be TRBD1 (6 bases). V lost 2 bases to trimming and J lost 7 bases, with 15 bases between them. The CDR3 is 14 amino acids. The germline CDR1 and CDR2 sequences are MNHEY and SMNVEV (reference sequence). As DNA, the CDR3 is TGTGCCAGCAGTTTAAACCAGGGGTATGGGGAGCAGTACTTC. It is translated as CASSLNQGYGEQYF.

The rearrangement links TRBV9 to TRBJ2-3, with D hard to call. Germline CDR1 and CDR2: SGDLS and YYNGEE. Trimming removed 1 base from V and 6 bases from J, with 6 bases in between. This CDR3 comprises 12 residues. CDR3 amino acids: CASSVTQDTQYF. CDR3 nucleotides: TGTGCCAGCAGCGTAACACAGGATACGCAGTATTTT.

On this clone: An end of the junction differs from the germline gene, which may be a read error. The V call is TRBV28, the J call TRBJ2-4, with a tentative D call TRBD1 (6 bases). CDR3 length equals 16 residues. Germline V CDR1 and CDR2: MDHEN, SYDVKM. The CDR3: CASTKGQTLAKNSQYF. CDR3 nucleotides: TGTGCCAGCACCAAAGGACAGACTTTAGCCAAAAACAGTCAGTACTTC.

This chain links TRBV28 with TRBJ1-4; D gene uncertain. V gave up 8 bases and J gave up 5 bases, with 12 bases separating them. Germline V CDR1 and CDR2: MDHEN, SYDVKM. The CDR3 is 13 amino acids. The CDR3 nucleotides read TGTGCCAGCGGACGGACGGGGAATGAAAAACTGTTTTTT. Protein product: CASGRTGNEKLFF.

The chain recombines TRBV13 with TRBJ2-1, with 10 bases matching TRBD2. With 5 bases clipped from V and 6 bases from J, the junction kept 10 bases outside the gene matches. Germline V CDR1 and CDR2: PRHDT, FYEKMQ (reference sequence). The CDR3 spans 16 residues. The CDR3 region is CASSPPSSGRGNEQFF. The CDR3 DNA follows: TGTGCCAGCAGCCCCCCGTCTAGCGGGAGAGGCAATGAGCAGTTCTTC.

The chain uses TRBV4-2 and TRBJ2-2; TRBD2 might be the D (6 bases). CDR1 is LGHNA and CDR2 is YNFKEQ in the germline V gene. This CDR3 is 15 amino acids long. V lost 4 bases, J lost 1 base, and 10 bases lay in between. CDR3 amino acids: CASSPRAGNTGELFF. As DNA, the CDR3 is TGTGCCAGCAGCCCGAGAGCGGGGAACACCGGGGAGCTGTTTTTT.

This sequence joins TRBV28 and TRBJ1-3; D gene uncertain. V dropped 6 bases and J dropped 0 bases, with 12 bases sitting between them. The germline CDR1 and CDR2 sequences are MDHEN and SYDVKM. The CDR3 sequence is 15 residues long. This CDR3 reads CASRPPTVSGNTIYF. For the CDR3, the DNA is TGTGCCAGCAGGCCCCCCACGGTCTCTGGAAACACCATATATTTT.

The rearrangement joins TRBV11-2 to TRBJ2-5; TRBD2 is a possible D gene (6 bases). Germline V CDR1 and CDR2: SGHAT, FQNNGV. V lost 1 base and J lost 7, with 13 bases in between. This CDR3 has 14 amino acids. CDR3: CASSLGRLEGTQYF. The CDR3 DNA reads as TGTGCCAGCAGCTTAGGGAGACTAGAAGGGACCCAGTACTTC.

The CDR3 DNA sequence: TGTGCCTGGAGCGAGACCCCCGGCGGATACTATGGCTACACCTTC. Translation: CAWSETPGGYYGYTF. V usage is TRBV30 and J usage is TRBJ1-2; D is undetermined. Looked up from germline, CDR1 is GTSNPN and CDR2 is SVGIG (reference sequence). Trimming took 3 bases from V and 3 from J, leaving 17 bases between them. The CDR3 totals 15 residues.